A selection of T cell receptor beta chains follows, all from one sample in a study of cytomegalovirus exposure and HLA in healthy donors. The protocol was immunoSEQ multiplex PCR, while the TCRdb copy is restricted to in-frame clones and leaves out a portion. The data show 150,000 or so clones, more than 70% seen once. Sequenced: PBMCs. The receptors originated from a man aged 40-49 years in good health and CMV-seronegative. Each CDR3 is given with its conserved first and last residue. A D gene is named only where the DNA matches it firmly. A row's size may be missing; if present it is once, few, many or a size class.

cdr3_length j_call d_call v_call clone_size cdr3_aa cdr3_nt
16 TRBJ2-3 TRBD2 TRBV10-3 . CAISVDGGAVDDTQYF TGTGCCATCAGTGTGGACGGGGGGGCCGTCGACGATACGCAGTATTTT
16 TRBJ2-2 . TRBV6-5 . CASSYWAGEGTGELFF TGTGCCAGCAGTTATTGGGCAGGGGAAGGCACCGGGGAGCTGTTTTTT
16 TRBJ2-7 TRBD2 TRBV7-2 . CASSPRRSGGAWEQYF TGTGCCAGCAGCCCAAGAAGGAGCGGGGGGGCTTGGGAGCAGTACTTC
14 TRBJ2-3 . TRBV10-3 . CAAEGQGSTDTQYF TGTGCCGCCGAAGGGCAGGGGAGCACAGATACGCAGTATTTT
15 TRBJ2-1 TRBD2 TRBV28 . CASRASGGGFSEQFF TGTGCCAGCAGAGCTAGCGGGGGGGGTTTTAGTGAGCAGTTCTTC
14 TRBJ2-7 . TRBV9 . CASSVDGHSYEQYF TGTGCCAGCAGCGTAGATGGCCACTCCTACGAGCAGTACTTC
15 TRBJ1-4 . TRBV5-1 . CASSWGPATNEKLFF TGCGCCAGCAGCTGGGGGCCAGCAACTAATGAAAAACTGTTTTTT
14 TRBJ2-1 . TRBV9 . CASSVTDSHNEQFF TGTGCCAGCAGCGTCACGGACAGCCACAATGAGCAGTTCTTC
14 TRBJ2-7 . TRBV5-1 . CASSLVGFWYEQYF TGCGCCAGCAGCTTGGTCGGGTTCTGGTACGAGCAGTACTTC
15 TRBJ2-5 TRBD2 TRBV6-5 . CASSYARGEGETQYF TGTGCCAGCAGTTACGCCCGGGGGGAGGGGGAGACCCAGTACTTC
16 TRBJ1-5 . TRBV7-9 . CASSLDRFGGNQPQHF TGTGCCAGCAGCCTCGACAGATTTGGGGGCAATCAGCCCCAGCATTTT
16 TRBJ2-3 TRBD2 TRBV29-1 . CSVEGGTSGDTDTQYF TGCAGCGTTGAAGGCGGGACTAGCGGGGATACAGATACGCAGTATTTT
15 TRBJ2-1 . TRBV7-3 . CASSSDRGGYNEQFF TGTGCCAGCAGCTCCGACAGGGGAGGGTACAATGAGCAGTTCTTC
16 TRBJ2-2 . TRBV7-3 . CASSLNGIENTGELFF TGTGCCAGCAGCTTAAACGGTATAGAGAACACCGGGGAGCTGTTTTTT
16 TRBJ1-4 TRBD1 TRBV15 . CATSRDPGTGQVKLFF TGTGCCACCAGCAGAGATCCCGGGACAGGGCAGGTGAAACTGTTTTTT
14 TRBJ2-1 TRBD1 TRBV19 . CASSGRDRGNEQFF TGTGCCAGTAGTGGACGGGACAGAGGCAATGAGCAGTTCTTC
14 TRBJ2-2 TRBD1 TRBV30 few CAWSWGTVGGELFF TGTGCCTGGAGTTGGGGGACAGTAGGCGGGGAGCTGTTTTTT
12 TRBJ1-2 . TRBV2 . CASSVSSDGYTF TGTGCCAGCAGTGTGAGTTCGGATGGCTACACCTTC
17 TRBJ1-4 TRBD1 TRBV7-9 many CASSLGGQGPVNEKLFF TGTGCCAGCAGCTTAGGAGGACAGGGGCCTGTTAATGAAAAACTGTTTTTT
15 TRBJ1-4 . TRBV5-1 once CASSLDAGRPEKLFF TGCGCCAGCAGCTTGGACGCGGGACGCCCGGAAAAACTGTTTTTT
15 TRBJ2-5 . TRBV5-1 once CASSLFGVLEETQYF TGCGCCAGCAGCCTCTTCGGGGTCCTTGAAGAGACCCAGTACTTC
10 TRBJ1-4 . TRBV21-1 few CASSKVPRGF TGTGCCAGCAGCAAAGTCCCCAGGGGGTTT
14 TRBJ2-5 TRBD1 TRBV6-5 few CASSYSTGGQTQYF TGTGCCAGCAGTTACTCGACAGGGGGGCAGACCCAGTACTTC
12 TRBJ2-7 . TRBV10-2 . CASSGRSYEQYF TGCGCCAGCAGTGGCAGATCCTACGAGCAGTACTTC
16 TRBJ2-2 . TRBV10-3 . CAISQPTGSNTGELFF TGTGCCATCAGTCAACCGACAGGATCGAACACCGGGGAGCTGTTTTTT
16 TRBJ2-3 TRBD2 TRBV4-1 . CASSLGLAGGGDTQYF TGCGCCAGCAGCCTTGGACTAGCGGGGGGCGGGGATACGCAGTATTTT